The 17 T cell receptor beta chains given below trace back to one sample, sequenced in a study of cytomegalovirus exposure and HLA in healthy donors. The PCR had 60 Vbeta and 13 Jbeta primers. TCRdb's copy holds only in-frame clones and misses some; the assay was immunoSEQ multiplex PCR. The sample includes 35,000 to 45,000 clones, around half of them seen just once. The specimen was PBMCs. These receptor sequences come from a human donor in good health.

The J gene is TRBJ1-4, the V gene TRBV19; D possibly corresponds to TRBD1 (5 bases). Germline CDR1 is LNHDA and CDR2 is SQIVND (reference sequence). V lost 7 bases to trimming and J lost 7 bases, with 16 bases between them. The CDR3 loop spans 14 amino acids. For the CDR3, the DNA is TGTGCCAGTACCCATAGTAGAACAGGTGAAAAACTGTTTTTT. Translated, it gives CASTHSRTGEKLFF.

The table lists this clone with a few counts. The rearrangement links TRBV29-1 to TRBJ2-7; D might be TRBD2 (6 bases). The length of the CDR3 is 14 residues. V was shortened by 0 bases and J by 2 bases, with 11 bases between the two germline ends. CDR1 SQVTM and CDR2 ANQGSEA come from the germline V gene. DNA for the CDR3: TGCAGCGTTGAAGATCGTAGCGGCACCTACGAGCAGTACTTC. This sequence encodes CSVEDRSGTYEQYF.

The V call is TRBV19, the J call TRBJ1-2; no definite D call. The V end lost 6 bases, the J end lost 4 bases, and 12 bases lay between the germline ends. The germline V gene encodes CDR1 LNHDA and CDR2 SQIVND (reference sequence). The CDR3 spans 13 residues. CDR3 nucleotides: TGTGCCAGTAGGCTCGGCGGGTCCTATGGCTACACCTTC. Its translation is CASRLGGSYGYTF.

The genes are TRBV28 and TRBJ1-1; D gene uncertain. Germline CDR1 MDHEN, CDR2 SYDVKM. V dropped 8 bases and J dropped 0 bases, with 7 bases sitting between them. There are 12 residues in the CDR3. CDR3 in DNA: TGTGCCAGCGATGAGATGAACACTGAAGCTTTCTTT. Translating gives CASDEMNTEAFF.

This chain uses TRBV27 with TRBJ1-3; 9 bases are shared with TRBD1. V was clipped by 2 bases and J by 7 bases; unmatched bases: 6. Germline V gene lookup returns CDR1 MNHEY and CDR2 SMNVEV (reference sequence). This CDR3 has 15 amino acids. CDR3 sequence reads: CASSLARTGANTIYF. The DNA for the CDR3 is TGTGCCAGCAGTTTAGCCCGGACAGGGGCGAACACCATATATTTT.

This clone has just a few counts. The gene calls are TRBV7-9 and TRBJ2-7, with D possibly being TRBD1 (6 bases). The J call may not be correct, given that the DNA end is closer to TRBJ2-1. Looked up from germline, CDR1 is SEHNR and CDR2 is FQNEAQ (reference sequence). This CDR3 region has 17 residues. CDR3 in DNA: TGTGCCAGCAGCTTAGTAGGAGTGAGGGGGTCCTACAATGAGCAGTTCTTC. Amino acids: CASSLVGVRGSYNEQFF.

The genes are TRBV5-8 and TRBJ1-1; no definite D call. Germline assignment: CDR1 SGHTS and CDR2 YDEGEE. The CDR3 is 13 amino acids. With 4 bases removed from V and 4 bases from J, the gap between germline ends came to 11 bases. The CDR3 DNA sequence: TGTGCCAGCAGCCTCTTCTCGGGCACTGAAGCTTTCTTT. Amino acids: CASSLFSGTEAFF.

This clone has only a few counts. The rearrangement uses TRBV19 and TRBJ1-1; D might be TRBD1 (5 bases). V lost 5 bases and J 6 bases, leaving 13 bases between the germline ends. From germline, CDR1 is LNHDA and CDR2 SQIVND (reference sequence). This CDR3 comprises 13 residues. The CDR3 coding sequence is TGTGCCAGTAGTCGCCAGGGTAGGGCTGAAGCTTTCTTT. Translated: CASSRQGRAEAFF.

V is TRBV7-3 and J is TRBJ2-7; D might be TRBD2 (5 bases). This CDR3 comprises 16 residues. The germline V gene has CDR1 SGHTA and CDR2 FQGTGA. V was shortened by 2 bases and J by 6 bases, with 20 bases between the two germline ends. The chain's CDR3 is CASSLDEARGASEQYF. In DNA, the CDR3 is TGTGCCAGCAGCTTAGATGAGGCACGGGGTGCAAGCGAGCAGTACTTC.

V gene TRBV19 combines with J gene TRBJ2-7; TRBD2 aligns across 13 bases. Germline loops: CDR1 LNHDA, CDR2 SQIVND (reference sequence). The CDR3 loop spans 17 amino acids. The V gene end was trimmed by 4 bases and the J gene end by 7 bases; junction bases not matched to a gene: 13. The CDR3: CASSRSGTSGNPREQYF. The CDR3 DNA reads TGTGCCAGTAGTAGGTCCGGGACTAGCGGGAACCCCAGGGAGCAGTACTTC.

V and J are TRBV7-9 and TRBJ2-7, with D possibly TRBD2 on 5 matching bases. The germline CDR1 and CDR2 sequences are SEHNR and FQNEAQ (reference sequence). This CDR3 is built from 12 residues. The germline V and J ends were trimmed by 5 bases and 7 bases, with 12 bases remaining between them. CDR3 sequence reads: CASSPDRREQYF. CDR3 coding DNA: TGTGCCAGCAGCCCTGACCGGAGGGAGCAGTACTTC.

This clone was observed a few times. This chain joins TRBV18 and TRBJ2-3; the match to TRBD1 covers 9 bases. The CDR3 runs to 15 residues. Trimming at V came to 3 bases and at J to 5 bases, leaving 6 bases not matched to a gene. Germline V gives CDR1 KGHSH, CDR2 LQKENI. CDR3 bases: TGTGCCAGCTCACCGGTAACAGGGGGCCGAGATACGCAGTATTTT. Translation gives CASSPVTGGRDTQYF.

The gene calls are TRBV6-1 and TRBJ2-3; 8 nucleotides match TRBD1. The junction had 4 bases not matched to a gene; V was cut back by 4 bases and J by 1 base. This CDR3 spans 15 amino acids. Germline lookup yields CDR1 MNHNS and CDR2 SASEGT. The CDR3 protein is CASSAGTGRTDTQYF. CDR3 coding DNA: TGTGCCAGCAGTGCAGGGACAGGCCGCACAGATACGCAGTATTTT.

The rearrangement uses TRBV18 and TRBJ2-1, with D possibly matching TRBD2 (5 bases). Trimming removed 3 bases from V and 2 bases from J, with 14 bases in between. Germline CDR1 KGHSH, CDR2 LQKENI. The CDR3 totals 16 residues. The CDR3 loop reads CASSPWSGTAYNEQFF. CDR3 nucleotide sequence: TGTGCCAGCTCACCTTGGAGCGGAACTGCCTACAATGAGCAGTTCTTC.

This clone has only a few counts. The sample contains more than one DNA sequence encoding this CDR3. The rearrangement uses TRBV11-2 and TRBJ1-5, with 9 nucleotides matching TRBD1. The CDR3 totals 14 residues. CDR1 and CDR2 from the germline V gene are SGHAT and FQNNGV. V was pared by 6 bases and J by 7 bases, with 7 bases of the junction left unmatched. The chain's CDR3 is CASSLQGAGQPQHF. The CDR3 DNA reads as TGTGCCAGCAGTTTACAGGGGGCCGGGCAGCCCCAGCATTTT.

The J gene is TRBJ2-7, the V gene TRBV7-2; 8 positions agree with TRBD2. Germline V gives CDR1 SGHTA, CDR2 FQGNSA. The CDR3 has 14 residues. J was trimmed by 3 bases and V by 4 bases; bases with no gene match: 5. The CDR3 DNA follows: TGTGCCAGCAGCTACGGGAGGGTCGTCTACGAGCAGTACTTC. This encodes CASSYGRVVYEQYF.

The V gene is TRBV19, the J gene TRBJ2-5; 10 bases align to TRBD2. The CDR3 extends over 17 amino acids. In germline, CDR1 is LNHDA, CDR2 SQIVND (reference sequence). Losses at the gene ends were 6 bases for V and 5 bases for J; bases not matched to a gene: 15. Here the CDR3 reads CASSQFGTSATQETQYF. The CDR3 DNA follows: TGTGCCAGTAGCCAATTCGGGACTAGCGCTACCCAGGAGACCCAGTACTTC.